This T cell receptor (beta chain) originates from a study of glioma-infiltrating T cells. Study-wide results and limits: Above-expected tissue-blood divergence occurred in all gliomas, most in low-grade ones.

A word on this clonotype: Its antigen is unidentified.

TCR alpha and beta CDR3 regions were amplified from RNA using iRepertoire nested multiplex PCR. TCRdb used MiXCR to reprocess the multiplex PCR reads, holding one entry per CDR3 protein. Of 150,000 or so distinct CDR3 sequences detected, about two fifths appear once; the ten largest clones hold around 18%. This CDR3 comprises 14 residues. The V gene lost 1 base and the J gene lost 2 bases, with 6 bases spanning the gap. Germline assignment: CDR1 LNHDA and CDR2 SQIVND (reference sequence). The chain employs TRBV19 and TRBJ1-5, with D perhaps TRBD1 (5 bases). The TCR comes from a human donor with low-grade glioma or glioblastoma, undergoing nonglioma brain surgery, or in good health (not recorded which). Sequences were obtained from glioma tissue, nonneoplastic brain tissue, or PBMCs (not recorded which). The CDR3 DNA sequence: TGTGCCAGTAGTATAGCCAGGGGCAATCAGCCCCAGCATTTT. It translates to CASSIARGNQPQHF.